This record concerns one TCR beta chain sequence. This table comes from immunoSEQ multiplex PCR, and its TCRdb copy is limited to in-frame clones, with some not included. Of approximately 41,000 clones detected, 85% to 95% appear once; the ten largest clones hold 2.5% to 4%. The data derive from a study of cytomegalovirus exposure and HLA in healthy donors. CDR3 length equals 14 residues. Trimming removed 3 bases from V and 5 bases from J; junction bases left unmatched: 3. Germline V lookup: CDR1 SGHTA, CDR2 FQGTGA. The chain couples TRBV7-3 to TRBJ2-1; 8 nucleotides align to TRBD2. Source material: PBMCs. This TCR was recovered from a man between 18 and 29 years old in good health and CMV-seronegative. The CDR3 here is CASSLTSDHNEQFF. CDR3 DNA sequence: TGTGCCAGCAGCTTGACTAGCGACCACAATGAGCAGTTCTTC.